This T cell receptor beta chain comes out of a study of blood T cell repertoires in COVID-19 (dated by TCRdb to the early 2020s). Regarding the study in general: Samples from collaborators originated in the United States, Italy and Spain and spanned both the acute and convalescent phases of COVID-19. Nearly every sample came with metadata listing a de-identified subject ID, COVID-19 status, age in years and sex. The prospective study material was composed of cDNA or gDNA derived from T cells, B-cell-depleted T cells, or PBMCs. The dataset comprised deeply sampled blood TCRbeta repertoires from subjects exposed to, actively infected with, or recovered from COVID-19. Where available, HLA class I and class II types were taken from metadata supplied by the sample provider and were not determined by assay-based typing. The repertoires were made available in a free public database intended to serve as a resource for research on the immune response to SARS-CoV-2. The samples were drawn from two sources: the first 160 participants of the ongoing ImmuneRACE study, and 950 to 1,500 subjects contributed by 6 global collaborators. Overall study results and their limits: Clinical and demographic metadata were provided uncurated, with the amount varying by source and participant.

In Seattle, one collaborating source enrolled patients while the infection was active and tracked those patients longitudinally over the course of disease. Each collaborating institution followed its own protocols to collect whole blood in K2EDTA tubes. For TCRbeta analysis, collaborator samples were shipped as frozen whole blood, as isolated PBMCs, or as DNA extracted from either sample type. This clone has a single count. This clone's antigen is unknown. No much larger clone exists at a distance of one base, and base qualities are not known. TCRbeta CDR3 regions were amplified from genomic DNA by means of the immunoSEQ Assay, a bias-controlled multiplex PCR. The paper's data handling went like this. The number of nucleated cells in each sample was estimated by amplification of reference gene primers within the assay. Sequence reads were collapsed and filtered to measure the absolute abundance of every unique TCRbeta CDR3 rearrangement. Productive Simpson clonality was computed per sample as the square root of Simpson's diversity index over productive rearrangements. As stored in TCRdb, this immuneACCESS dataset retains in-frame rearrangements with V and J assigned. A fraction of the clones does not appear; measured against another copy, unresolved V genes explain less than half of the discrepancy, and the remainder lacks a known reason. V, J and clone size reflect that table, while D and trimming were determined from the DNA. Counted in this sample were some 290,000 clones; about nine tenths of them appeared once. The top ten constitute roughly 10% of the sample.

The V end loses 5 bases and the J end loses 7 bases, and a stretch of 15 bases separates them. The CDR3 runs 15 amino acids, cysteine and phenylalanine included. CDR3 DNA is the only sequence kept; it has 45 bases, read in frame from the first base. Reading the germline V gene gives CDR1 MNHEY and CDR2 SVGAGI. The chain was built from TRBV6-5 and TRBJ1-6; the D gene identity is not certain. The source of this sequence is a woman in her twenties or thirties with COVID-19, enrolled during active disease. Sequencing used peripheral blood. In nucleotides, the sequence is TGTGCCAGCAGTCCAACCGGGAGGGAGAATTCACCCCTCCACTTT. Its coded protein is CASSPTGRENSPLHF.